A selection of T cell receptor beta chains follows, all from one sample in a study of T cells in localized non-small cell lung cancer. Sequenced by immunoSEQ multiplex PCR; TCRdb stores in-frame clones only, minus some. In the table there are 30,000 to 40,000 clones, approximately 83% of which are singletons. Source: peripheral blood, taken before any cancer treatment. These TCRs come from a man aged 35-75 years with stage I lung adenocarcinoma. Both conserved end residues are trimmed from each CDR3.

j_call: TRBJ2-5
v_call: TRBV7-3
cdr3_aa: ASSSGQGETQY

j_call: TRBJ1-1
v_call: TRBV19
cdr3_aa: ASSAQPLNTEAF

j_call: TRBJ2-7
v_call: TRBV4-2
cdr3_aa: ASSSSSGSPRLPEQY

j_call: TRBJ2-1
v_call: TRBV7-2
cdr3_aa: ASSFLAREQF

j_call: TRBJ2-7
v_call: TRBV27
cdr3_aa: ASSLKGEQY

j_call: TRBJ2-7
v_call: TRBV11-2
cdr3_aa: ASTDNRGHYEQY

j_call: TRBJ2-7
v_call: TRBV7-2
cdr3_aa: ASSSREGGNEQY

j_call: TRBJ2-7
v_call: TRBV5-5
cdr3_aa: ASSLTQGWYEQY

j_call: TRBJ1-1
v_call: TRBV6-1
cdr3_aa: ASSERVKGILAF

j_call: TRBJ2-7
v_call: TRBV5-1
cdr3_aa: ASSPRSSAGGEY

j_call: TRBJ1-6
v_call: TRBV6-5
cdr3_aa: ASSSQKNSPLH

j_call: TRBJ2-7
v_call: TRBV11-2
cdr3_aa: ASSLASTGYHEQY

j_call: TRBJ2-1
v_call: TRBV6-1
cdr3_aa: ASSERALLGF

j_call: TRBJ2-2
v_call: TRBV7-2
cdr3_aa: ASSSDRGGELF